The clone carrying this TCR beta chain has only a few counts. Its antigen is as yet unknown. TCRdb reprocessed the PCR reads with MiXCR, giving one entry per CDR3 protein. The table lists approximately 630,000 distinct CDR3 sequences, roughly 23% of them singletons. This sample was taken from a study of molecular identifiers for immune sequencing clone quantification. Study-wide findings and caveats: Effector cells kept over 97% of their molecules in clones above 20 RNA copies, while naive cells kept under 1% there.

Germline V lookup: CDR1 SGDLS, CDR2 YYNGEE. The V segment lost 0 bases and the J segment 3 bases; nucleotides outside the gene matches: 4. This CDR3 region has 15 residues. This sequence joins TRBV9 and TRBJ2-5; 8 nucleotides match TRBD1. The sample was naive CD8+ T cells from blood, with Jurkat cell RNA spiked in. Subset reported: FACS-sorted CD8+CD4-CCR7+CD45RA+ naive T cells. The sequence came from a human donor in good health. Some libraries in this study had Jurkat cell RNA spiked in. CDR3 sequence reads: CASSVGKTGEETQYF. The CDR3 DNA follows: TGTGCCAGCAGCGTAGGCAAGACAGGGGAAGAGACCCAGTACTTC. Complete variable domain (other parts from reference TRBV9 and TRBJ2-5): DSGVTQTPKHLITATGQRVTLRCSPRSGDLSVYWYQQSLDQGLQFLIQYYNGEERAKGNILERFSAQQFPDLHSELNLSSLELGDSALYFCASSVGKTGEETQYFGPGTRLLVL.